Presented here are 23 T cell receptor beta chains from one specimen sequenced in a study of OX40 agonist ivuxolimab in advanced cancers. Profiling relied on immunoSEQ multiplex PCR, and the TCRdb table lists in-frame clones only, not all of them. The sample consists of about 63,000 clones, approximately 91% of them appearing once. Source: CD4+ or CD8+ T cells sorted from blood, taken in a trial of the OX40 agonist ivuxolimab. The source is an adult with an advanced solid tumor such as melanoma, head and neck, liver or kidney cancer.

This clone was seen a handful of times. Here the CDR3 DNA reads TGTGCCAGCAGTTTGACCGGGTCTGAGGAAAAACTGTTTTTT. The encoded protein is CASSLTGSEEKLFF. The chain is built from TRBV27 and TRBJ1-4; D is ambiguous. The V gene's germline CDR1 is MNHEY and CDR2 SMNVEV (reference sequence). The germline V and J ends were trimmed by 3 bases and 8 bases, with 13 bases remaining between them. CDR3 length: 14 residues.

The CDR3 protein is CASSRGTDRNNEQFF. The CDR3 coding sequence is TGTGCCAGCAGCCGCGGGACAGATCGGAACAATGAGCAGTTCTTC. The chain carries TRBV11-3 and TRBJ2-1; possibly TRBD1 for D (7 bases). The CDR3 sequence is 15 residues long. Trimming took 5 bases from V and 5 from J, leaving 16 bases between them. CDR1 and CDR2 from the germline V gene are SGHNT and YENEEA.

The V call is TRBV20-1, the J call TRBJ2-5; D unclear. The V end lost 4 bases, the J end lost 4 bases, and 7 bases lay between the germline ends. CDR1 is DFQATT, CDR2 SNEGSKA, per germline (reference sequence). There are 11 residues in the CDR3. The CDR3 bases are TGCAGTGCTAATAAGGCAGAGACCCAGTACTTC. It is translated as CSANKAETQYF.

The chain has TRBV6-1 and TRBJ2-1; D remains unclear. The CDR3 covers 11 residues. The germline V and J ends were trimmed by 6 bases and 7 bases, with 7 bases remaining between them. From germline, CDR1 is MNHNS and CDR2 SASEGT. CDR3 DNA: TGTGCCAGCAGGGTTTGGAATGAGCAGTTCTTC. Translation: CASRVWNEQFF.

V and J are TRBV7-3 and TRBJ1-2; D perhaps matches TRBD1 (5 bases). This CDR3 has 14 amino acids. With 0 bases removed from V and 4 bases from J, the gap between germline ends came to 9 bases. The germline V gene has CDR1 SGHTA and CDR2 FQGTGA. Written as DNA, the CDR3 is TGTGCCAGCAGCTTAACATCGGGGGGCTATGGCTACACCTTC. Its translation: CASSLTSGGYGYTF.

The chain uses TRBV5-6 and TRBJ1-4, with TRBD1 matching over 7 bases. The CDR3 is 14 amino acids. The germline CDR1 and CDR2 sequences are SGHDT and YYEEEE. V was clipped by 3 bases and J by 5 bases; unmatched bases: 4. This CDR3 reads CASSSQGVNEKLFF. CDR3 DNA: TGTGCCAGCAGCTCTCAGGGGGTGAATGAAAAACTGTTTTTT.

The rearrangement joins TRBV7-2 to TRBJ1-5, with TRBD1 matching over 7 bases. The germline gives CDR1 SGHTA, CDR2 FQGNSA. The V gene end was trimmed by 1 base and the J gene end by 7 bases; junction bases not matched to a gene: 10. This CDR3 has 16 amino acids. The CDR3 coding sequence is TGTGCCAGCAGCTTAGTAGCTTCAGGGGGAGGACAGCCCCAGCATTTT. Residues: CASSLVASGGGQPQHF. The full variable domain, rest sourced from reference TRBV7-2 and TRBJ1-5, is GAGVSQSPSNKVTEKGKDVELRCDPISGHTALYWYRQSLGQGLEFLIYFQGNSAPDKSGLPSDRFSAERTGGSVSTLTIQRTQQEDSAVYLCASSLVASGGGQPQHFGDGTRLSIL.

The V call is TRBV2, the J call TRBJ1-1; TRBD1 is a possible D gene (5 bases). CDR1 and CDR2 (germline): SNHLY, FYNNEI. The length of the CDR3 is 14 residues. V dropped 4 bases and J dropped 4 bases, with 13 bases sitting between them. CDR3: CASSVEGRTTEAFF. CDR3 DNA: TGTGCCAGCAGTGTTGAGGGGCGGACCACTGAAGCTTTCTTT.

The chain uses TRBV7-7 and TRBJ2-5, with D possibly matching TRBD2 (5 bases). The germline V gene has CDR1 SSHAT and CDR2 FNYEAQ (reference sequence). This CDR3 spans 17 amino acids. Trimming left V 1 base short and J 0 bases short, with 15 bases between. In DNA, the CDR3 is TGTGCCAGCAGCTTAGGGGGTCTAGCCAGGTACCAAGAGACCCAGTACTTC. Translation: CASSLGGLARYQETQYF.

The gene calls are TRBV20-1 and TRBJ2-3, with D perhaps matching TRBD2 (5 bases). Germline CDR1 reads DFQATT; CDR2 reads SNEGSKA (reference sequence). The CDR3 totals 11 residues. Trimming shortened V by 1 base and J by 6 bases, and 5 bases separated the two germline ends. Here the CDR3 reads CSARGRDTQYF. For the CDR3, the DNA is TGCAGTGCTAGAGGGAGGGATACGCAGTATTTT.

This chain connects TRBV7-8 to TRBJ2-7; 11 nucleotides line up with TRBD1. Trimming removed 3 bases from V and 3 bases from J; junction bases left unmatched: 1. CDR1 SGHVS and CDR2 FQNEAQ come from the germline V gene. The CDR3 runs to 14 residues. CDR3 loop: CASSFGTGGYEQYF. The DNA for the CDR3 is TGTGCCAGCAGCTTCGGGACAGGGGGCTACGAGCAGTACTTC.

The chain is built from TRBV28 and TRBJ1-2, with 8 bases aligning to TRBD1. Unmatched junction bases numbered 9, after V lost 1 base and J lost 8 bases. From germline, CDR1 is MDHEN and CDR2 SYDVKM. This CDR3 spans 15 amino acids. The CDR3 reads CASSLSRTGLRGYTF. The CDR3 bases are TGTGCCAGCAGTTTATCACGGACAGGGCTAAGAGGCTACACCTTC.

This clone has just a few counts. The chain uses TRBV10-2 and TRBJ1-1; tentatively, D is TRBD1 (6 bases). CDR3 length equals 14 residues. V lost 6 bases to trimming and J lost 4 bases, with 15 bases between them. Germline V CDR1 and CDR2: WSHSY, SAAADI. The DNA for the CDR3 is TGCGCCAGCAGGGATACAGGGAGAGGCACTGAAGCTTTCTTT. Translated, it gives CASRDTGRGTEAFF.

The CDR3 protein is CASSPAGGAAYEQYF. DNA for the CDR3: TGTGCCAGCAGCCCCGCGGGGGGGGCGGCCTACGAGCAGTACTTC. The chain recombines TRBV11-2 with TRBJ2-7, with 9 bases matching TRBD2. The CDR3 extends over 15 amino acids. Germline V gives CDR1 SGHAT, CDR2 FQNNGV. V lost 5 bases and J lost 2; bases outside the gene matches: 7. Full variable domain (outside the CDR3, taken from reference TRBV11-2 and TRBJ2-7): EAGVAQSPRYKIIEKRQSVAFWCNPISGHATLYWYQQILGQGPKLLIQFQNNGVVDDSQLPKDRFSAERLKGVDSTLKIQPAKLEDSAVYLCASSPAGGAAYEQYFGPGTRLTVT.

The J gene is TRBJ1-1, the V gene TRBV13; 7 bases are a match to TRBD1. Germline trimming cut 5 bases from V and 1 base from J; bases unmatched to any gene: 4. Germline V CDR1 and CDR2: PRHDT, FYEKMQ (reference sequence). The CDR3 covers 14 residues. The CDR3 here is CASSQYRGNTEAFF. The CDR3 bases are TGTGCCAGCAGCCAATACAGGGGGAACACTGAAGCTTTCTTT. The full variable domain, in which reference TRBV13 and TRBJ1-1 provide the parts outside the CDR3, is AAGVIQSPRHLIKEKRETATLKCYPIPRHDTVYWYQQGPGQDPQFLISFYEKMQSDKGSIPDRFSAQQFSDYHSELNMSSLELGDSALYFCASSQYRGNTEAFFGQGTRLTVV.

This chain connects TRBV20-1 to TRBJ2-7; D uncertain. CDR1 is DFQATT and CDR2 is SNEGSKA in the germline V gene (reference sequence). CDR3 length: 11 amino acids. The V end lost 6 bases, the J end lost 2 bases, and 8 bases lay between the germline ends. The CDR3 bases are TGCAGTGCGGCAGATGCCTACGAGCAGTACTTC. Protein: CSAADAYEQYF.

DNA of the CDR3: TGTGCCTGGGCGGAGGACAGCCCCGGGGAGCTGTTTTTT. Its protein product is CAWAEDSPGELFF. The genes are TRBV30 and TRBJ2-2, with D possibly TRBD1 on 6 matching bases. The germline CDR1 and CDR2 sequences are GTSNPN and SVGIG (reference sequence). This CDR3 contains 13 residues. V dropped 5 bases and J dropped 6 bases, with 13 bases sitting between them.

The chain has TRBV30 and TRBJ2-2; TRBD2 agrees at 11 bases. With 5 bases clipped from V and 4 bases from J, the junction kept 9 bases outside the gene matches. CDR1 is GTSNPN and CDR2 is SVGIG in the germline V gene (reference sequence). The CDR3 length is 16 residues. The CDR3 region has the DNA TGTGCCTGGCCCCAAACTAGCGGGGGCCCCACCGGGGAGCTGTTTTTT. Its protein is CAWPQTSGGPTGELFF. Together with reference TRBV30 and TRBJ2-2, the CDR3 gives the full variable domain: SQTIHQWPATLVQPVGSPLSLECTVEGTSNPNLYWYRQAAGRGLQLLFYSVGIGQISSEVPQNLSASRPQDRQFILSSKKLLLSDSGFYLCAWPQTSGGPTGELFFGEGSRLTVL.

The CDR3 sequence is CASSRTGLVTGELFF. In DNA, the CDR3 is TGTGCCAGCAGTCGGACAGGGCTGGTCACCGGGGAGCTGTTTTTT. The chain couples TRBV2 to TRBJ2-2; 8 bases agree with TRBD1. This CDR3 contains 15 residues. Germline-derived CDR1 and CDR2 are SNHLY and FYNNEI. J gave up 4 bases and V 5 bases, and 6 bases lay outside the gene matches.

The chain couples TRBV6-6 to TRBJ1-1, with 10 bases identical to TRBD1. The V and J ends lost 10 bases and 0 bases, in that order; junction bases with no gene match: 8. The CDR3 runs 15 residues. CDR1 and CDR2 (germline): MNHNY, SVGAGI (reference sequence). Here the CDR3 DNA reads TGTGCCACGGGGGGGGACAGGGGCTTGAACACTGAAGCTTTCTTT. Protein: CATGGDRGLNTEAFF.

The chain joins TRBV18 to TRBJ2-5; D may be TRBD1 or TRBD2 (5 bases each). Trimming left V 2 bases short and J 4 bases short, with 11 bases between. This CDR3 has 14 residues. Germline V lookup: CDR1 KGHSH, CDR2 LQKENI. CDR3 sequence: CASSPGRQLETQYF. For the CDR3, the DNA is TGTGCCAGCTCACCAGGGAGACAGTTAGAGACCCAGTACTTC. Full variable domain (rest looked up from reference TRBV18 and TRBJ2-5): NAGVMQNPRHLVRRRGQEARLRCSPMKGHSHVYWYRQLPEEGLKFMVYLQKENIIDESGMPKERFSAEFPKEGPSILRIQQVVRGDSAAYFCASSPGRQLETQYFGPGTRLLVL.

The chain uses TRBV19 and TRBJ2-2, with a weak D call TRBD2 (6 bases). The CDR3 extends over 16 amino acids. Trimming took 1 base from V and 4 from J, leaving 13 bases between them. Per germline, CDR1 LNHDA and CDR2 SQIVND (reference sequence). Here the CDR3 reads CASSIGLDPRTGELFF. The CDR3 region has the DNA TGTGCCAGTAGTATAGGACTAGACCCGCGCACCGGGGAGCTGTTTTTT. The entire variable domain, with the rest obtained from reference TRBV19 and TRBJ2-2, is as follows: DGGITQSPKYLFRKEGQNVTLSCEQNLNHDAMYWYRQDPGQGLRLIYYSQIVNDFQKGDIAEGYSVSREKKESFPLTVTSAQKNPTAFYLCASSIGLDPRTGELFFGEGSRLTVL.

The genes are TRBV18 and TRBJ2-3, with D possibly matching TRBD2 (6 bases). The CDR3 has 15 amino acids. Germline V gives CDR1 KGHSH, CDR2 LQKENI. The ends were cut back, 0 bases at V and 7 bases at J, with 14 bases in the middle. CDR3 residues: CASSPPWTTTNTQYF. The CDR3 nucleotides read TGTGCCAGCTCACCACCTTGGACTACTACAAATACGCAGTATTTT. Filled out from reference TRBV18 and TRBJ2-3, the complete variable domain reads NAGVMQNPRHLVRRRGQEARLRCSPMKGHSHVYWYRQLPEEGLKFMVYLQKENIIDESGMPKERFSAEFPKEGPSILRIQQVVRGDSAAYFCASSPPWTTTNTQYFGPGTRLTVL.